Each of the 27 T cell receptor beta chains below was sequenced from the same sample in a study of cytomegalovirus exposure and HLA in healthy donors. The PCR had 60 Vbeta and 13 Jbeta primers. Clones were read by immunoSEQ multiplex PCR, and TCRdb kept only the in-frame ones, dropping some. In the table there are 100,000 to 150,000 clones, approximately 80% of which are singletons. Sequencing input: PBMCs. Every receptor here comes from a man aged 35 to 55 in good health and CMV-seronegative.

The V and J genes are TRBV7-9 and TRBJ1-2; D is possibly TRBD1 (5 bases). There are 14 residues in the CDR3. Between the trimmed V and J ends, which lost 5 bases and 0 bases, there was a span of 10 bases. Germline V gives CDR1 SEHNR, CDR2 FQNEAQ (reference sequence). The chain's CDR3 is CASSRGATNYGYTF. For the CDR3, the DNA is TGTGCCAGCAGCCGTGGGGCTACTAACTATGGCTACACCTTC.

This chain links TRBV7-8 with TRBJ2-7; D gene ambiguous. CDR1 and CDR2 from the germline V gene are SGHVS and FQNEAQ. Trimming removed 1 base at V and 0 bases at J, with 10 bases between. The CDR3 runs to 15 residues. CDR3 loop: CASSLGPTYSYEQYF. The CDR3 DNA sequence: TGTGCCAGCAGCTTAGGCCCGACTTACTCCTACGAGCAGTACTTC.

The J gene is TRBJ2-5, the V gene TRBV15; D possibly corresponds to TRBD1 (5 bases). Trimming pared 1 base from V and 4 bases from J, leaving 13 bases between. Germline CDR1 LNHNV, CDR2 YYDKDF (reference sequence). The CDR3 length is 15 residues. Here the CDR3 DNA reads TGTGCCACCAGCAGAGTTACGCAGGGTCGAGAGACCCAGTACTTC. Protein sequence: CATSRVTQGRETQYF.

The chain joins TRBV2 to TRBJ2-7; 12 bases agree with TRBD1. CDR3 length: 18 residues. V shed 8 bases and J 6 bases; nucleotides not matched to a gene: 20. Germline CDR1 and CDR2: SNHLY and FYNNEI. CDR3 amino acids: CASSLNRGTGTGGSEQYF. The CDR3 DNA reads as TGTGCCAGCTCGCTTAACCGGGGTACCGGGACAGGGGGCTCCGAGCAGTACTTC.

The V gene is TRBV19, the J gene TRBJ1-6, with a weak D call TRBD1 (5 bases). This CDR3 comprises 14 residues. Germline V gene data show CDR1 as LNHDA and CDR2 as SQIVND (reference sequence). The germline V and J ends were trimmed by 3 bases and 8 bases, with 11 bases remaining between them. As DNA, the CDR3 is TGTGCCAGTAGTATTCGCCAGGGATATTCACCCCTCCACTTT. The encoded protein is CASSIRQGYSPLHF.

The rearrangement joins TRBV19 to TRBJ2-3; possible D gene TRBD1, 7 bases. CDR3 length equals 17 residues. The V gene lost 5 bases and the J gene lost 3 bases, with 21 bases spanning the gap. The germline CDR1 and CDR2 sequences are LNHDA and SQIVND (reference sequence). The DNA for the CDR3 is TGTGCCAGTAGTCTCACGCCGAGCTCAGGGGGGACAGATACGCAGTATTTT. This translates into CASSLTPSSGGTDTQYF.

This CDR3 is CASSSGTSPYNEQFF. The CDR3 DNA sequence: TGTGCCAGCAGCTCGGGGACTAGCCCATACAATGAGCAGTTCTTC. V and J are TRBV11-2 and TRBJ2-1; TRBD2 agrees at 9 bases. This CDR3 has 15 residues. Germline assignment: CDR1 SGHAT and CDR2 FQNNGV. V lost 4 bases, J lost 4 bases, and 5 bases stayed unmatched.

The chain couples TRBV4-1 to TRBJ2-1; 9 bases map to TRBD1. The germline V gene has CDR1 MGHRA and CDR2 YSYEKL. This CDR3 spans 16 amino acids. J was trimmed by 5 bases and V by 3 bases; bases with no gene match: 8. Here the CDR3 reads CASSHAGTGMDNEQFF. CDR3 DNA sequence: TGCGCCAGCAGCCATGCCGGGACAGGGATGGACAATGAGCAGTTCTTC.

V and J are TRBV12-5 and TRBJ2-3; 7 bases map to TRBD1. Germline V gives CDR1 LGHNT, CDR2 FRNRAP. The CDR3 totals 14 residues. Unmatched junction bases numbered 6, after V lost 6 bases and J lost 3 bases. DNA of the CDR3: TGTGCTAGTGGGCCGGGACAGAGGACAGATACGCAGTATTTT. Encoded protein: CASGPGQRTDTQYF.

The chain couples TRBV9 to TRBJ2-1; 8 positions match TRBD1. CDR3 size: 15 residues. The V gene's germline CDR1 is SGDLS and CDR2 YYNGEE. V shed 4 bases, J shed 7 bases, and the junction held 10 bases outside the gene matches. The CDR3: CASSPGQGGRNEQFF. The CDR3 DNA reads as TGTGCCAGCAGCCCAGGACAGGGCGGGCGAAATGAGCAGTTCTTC.

This chain joins TRBV5-4 and TRBJ1-2; 8 bases map to TRBD1. The CDR3 is made up of 15 amino acids. Germline loops: CDR1 SGHNT, CDR2 YYREEE (reference sequence). The V and J ends lost 4 bases and 5 bases, in that order; junction bases with no gene match: 10. The CDR3 protein is CASSPDRGRGYGYTF. The CDR3 DNA reads as TGTGCCAGCAGCCCTGACAGGGGTCGGGGTTATGGCTACACCTTC.

The genes are TRBV7-9 and TRBJ1-2; maybe TRBD1 (5 bases). Germline loops: CDR1 SEHNR, CDR2 FQNEAQ (reference sequence). The CDR3 consists of 14 residues. Between the trimmed V and J ends, which lost 2 bases and 4 bases, there was a span of 11 bases. CDR3 bases: TGTGCCAGCAGCTTACCAGGGTGGACCTATGGCTACACCTTC. This gives the protein CASSLPGWTYGYTF.

In DNA, the CDR3 is TGTGCCTGGAAGCCGATTACTCCATCAGATACGCAGTATTTT. This encodes CAWKPITPSDTQYF. V and J are TRBV30 and TRBJ2-3; D uncertain. V was pared by 4 bases and J by 4 bases, with 15 bases between. CDR3 length equals 14 residues. Germline CDR1 and CDR2: GTSNPN and SVGIG (reference sequence).

The chain has TRBV7-8 and TRBJ1-1; tentatively, D is TRBD1 (5 bases). The V gene lost 5 bases and the J gene lost 1 base, with 17 bases spanning the gap. This CDR3 is 16 amino acids long. CDR1 and CDR2 (germline): SGHVS, FQNEAQ. The CDR3 region is CASSPPGGKGNTEAFF. The CDR3 DNA reads TGTGCCAGCAGCCCCCCGGGGGGGAAGGGGAACACTGAAGCTTTCTTT. Looking up the rest from reference TRBV7-8 and TRBJ1-1 gives the full variable domain: GAGVSQSPRYKVAKRGQDVALRCDPISGHVSLFWYQQALGQGPEFLTYFQNEAQLDKSGLPSDRFFAERPEGSVSTLKIQRTQQEDSAVYLCASSPPGGKGNTEAFFGQGTRLTVV.

The rearrangement joins TRBV7-7 to TRBJ2-5; possible D gene TRBD2, 6 bases. Trimming left V 1 base short and J 5 bases short, with 14 bases between. CDR1 SSHAT and CDR2 FNYEAQ come from the germline V gene (reference sequence). The length of the CDR3 is 15 residues. CDR3 nucleotides: TGTGCCAGCAGCTTAGTCCTCGGGGGTAAGGAGACCCAGTACTTC. Residues: CASSLVLGGKETQYF. The full variable domain, completed using reference TRBV7-7 and TRBJ2-5, is GAGVSQSPRYKVTKRGQDVTLRCDPISSHATLYWYQQALGQGPEFLTYFNYEAQPDKSGLPSDRFSAERPEGSISTLTIQRTEQRDSAMYRCASSLVLGGKETQYFGPGTRLLVL.

This chain uses TRBV2 with TRBJ2-7, with TRBD1 matching over 8 bases. Per germline, CDR1 SNHLY and CDR2 FYNNEI. The CDR3 runs 14 residues. V shed 9 bases, J shed 7 bases, and the junction held 14 bases outside the gene matches. In nucleotides, the CDR3 is TGTGCCAGTGGGGTCAGGACAGGGATGGGTGAGCAGTACTTC. Translating gives CASGVRTGMGEQYF.

Details on this clone: Additional DNA sequences in this sample encode the identical CDR3. V is TRBV9 and J is TRBJ1-1, with D hard to call. V lost 0 bases and J 1 base, leaving 4 bases between the germline ends. The CDR3 loop spans 13 amino acids. CDR1 is SGDLS, CDR2 YYNGEE, per germline. The CDR3 nucleotides read TGTGCCAGCAGCGTAGACAGGAACACTGAAGCTTTCTTT. This gives the protein CASSVDRNTEAFF. Full variable domain (rest looked up from reference TRBV9 and TRBJ1-1): DSGVTQTPKHLITATGQRVTLRCSPRSGDLSVYWYQQSLDQGLQFLIQYYNGEERAKGNILERFSAQQFPDLHSELNLSSLELGDSALYFCASSVDRNTEAFFGQGTRLTVV.

The V and J genes are TRBV27 and TRBJ1-6; 9 nucleotides agree with TRBD1. Germline assignment: CDR1 MNHEY and CDR2 SMNVEV (reference sequence). V shed 3 bases and J 9 bases; nucleotides not matched to a gene: 9. The CDR3 contains 16 residues. CDR3 amino acids: CASSFINRGRGSPLHF. CDR3 bases: TGTGCCAGCAGTTTCATTAACAGGGGGCGAGGTTCACCCCTCCACTTT.

The V and J genes are TRBV9 and TRBJ1-5; a weak D match, TRBD1 (6 bases). CDR1 is SGDLS, CDR2 YYNGEE, per germline. The V end was cut by 0 bases, the J end by 4 bases, with 11 bases between. The CDR3 is 15 amino acids. The CDR3 region has the DNA TGTGCCAGCAGCGTAGCCGGACAGCCTAATCAGCCCCAGCATTTT. This translates into CASSVAGQPNQPQHF.

J is TRBJ2-3 and V is TRBV7-6; a possible D gene is TRBD1 (5 bases). V was trimmed by 0 bases and J by 0 bases, leaving 10 bases between them. This CDR3 spans 16 amino acids. The germline CDR1 and CDR2 sequences are SGHVS and FNYEAQ. This CDR3 is CASSLAGPSSTDTQYF. The CDR3 nucleotides are TGTGCCAGCAGCTTAGCGGGGCCCTCTAGCACAGATACGCAGTATTTT. Supplemented by reference TRBV7-6 and TRBJ2-3, the full variable domain reads GAGVSQSPRYKVTKRGQDVALRCDPISGHVSLYWYRQALGQGPEFLTYFNYEAQQDKSGLPNDRFSAERPEGSISTLTIQRTEQRDSAMYRCASSLAGPSSTDTQYFGPGTRLTVL.

A single count supports this clone. The chain couples TRBV9 to TRBJ2-1; 8 positions agree with TRBD2. V gave up 3 bases and J gave up 6 bases; unmatched junction bases: 8. Germline CDR1 SGDLS, CDR2 YYNGEE. The CDR3 extends over 15 amino acids. In DNA form, the CDR3 reads TGTGCCAGCAGCGCGGGACTAGTGATTCCCAATGAGCAGTTCTTC. As protein: CASSAGLVIPNEQFF.

Points on this clone: The junction does not match germline at one end; this may be a read error. CDR3 sequence (DNA): TGCAGCGTCGAAGGGACAGATGCTAACTATGGCTACACCTTC. It specifies CSVEGTDANYGYTF. The chain combines TRBV29-1 with TRBJ1-2, with 7 bases that match TRBD1. Germline-derived CDR1 and CDR2 are SQVTM and ANQGSEA. The CDR3 is made up of 14 amino acids.

This clone has more than one count but fewer than ten. The rearrangement links TRBV18 to TRBJ1-5, with 7 bases lining up with TRBD1. The germline V gene has CDR1 KGHSH and CDR2 LQKENI. This CDR3 is 16 amino acids long. The V segment lost 5 bases and the J segment 7 bases; nucleotides outside the gene matches: 14. CDR3 sequence reads: CASSGSGGTKGQPQHF. Written as DNA, the CDR3 is TGTGCCAGCTCAGGGTCAGGGGGGACCAAAGGACAGCCCCAGCATTTT.

The chain links TRBV7-3 to TRBJ2-2; D gene ambiguous. Per germline, CDR1 SGHTA and CDR2 FQGTGA. The CDR3 extends over 12 amino acids. Trimming removed 6 bases from V and 3 bases from J, with 5 bases in between. The CDR3 here is CASSFDTGELFF. For the CDR3, the DNA is TGTGCCAGCAGTTTCGACACCGGGGAGCTGTTTTTT.

This rearrangement joins TRBV28 to TRBJ2-7, with TRBD1 as a possible D gene (5 bases). The CDR3 has 14 amino acids. The germline V and J ends were trimmed by 7 bases and 0 bases, with 13 bases remaining between them. Germline CDR1 and CDR2: MDHEN and SYDVKM. The CDR3 loop is CASTPWGDSYEQYF. CDR3 bases: TGTGCCAGCACCCCATGGGGCGACTCCTACGAGCAGTACTTC.

A single count supports this clone. The chain is built from TRBV13 and TRBJ1-2; TRBD1 is a possible D gene (5 bases). The CDR3 sequence is 15 residues long. V was trimmed by 8 bases and J by 0 bases, leaving 16 bases between them. Per germline, CDR1 PRHDT and CDR2 FYEKMQ (reference sequence). The CDR3 region has the DNA TGTGCCAGCTGTAAGCGGGGGACGCCTAACTATGGCTACACCTTC. It codes for CASCKRGTPNYGYTF.

The gene calls are TRBV2 and TRBJ2-5; unclear D gene. The CDR3 totals 13 residues. V shed 7 bases and J shed 5 bases, with 14 bases lying between them. The germline CDR1 and CDR2 sequences are SNHLY and FYNNEI. This CDR3 is CASTLMRTETQYF. CDR3 nucleotides: TGTGCCAGCACCCTTATGAGAACGGAGACCCAGTACTTC.